The rows below give T cell receptor beta chains drawn from one sample of a study of shared clonotypes between healthy human individuals. Data came from immunoSEQ multiplex PCR; TCRdb stores just in-frame clones and leaves some out. The sample lists roughly 1,600,000 clones; 98% were seen once. Sequenced material: naive CD4+ T cells sorted from blood. These TCRs come from a man between 25 and 39 years old in good health. Both conserved end residues are part of each CDR3. Each record gives: D gene, V gene, clone size, J gene, CDR3 DNA, CDR3 protein. The D gene is left open where the match is weak. The listing skips clone size in some rows; elsewhere it reads once, few, many or a size class.

D: TRBD1; V: TRBV5-1; size: once; J: TRBJ2-1; DNA: TGCGCCAGCATGACAGGGTATGGCAATGAGCAGTTCTTC; CDR3: CASMTGYGNEQFF
D: .; V: TRBV5-6; size: .; J: TRBJ2-3; DNA: TGTGCCAGCAGCCCAACCGGCTTAGGAGATACGCAGTATTTT; CDR3: CASSPTGLGDTQYF
D: .; V: TRBV18; size: .; J: TRBJ2-5; DNA: TGTGCCAGCTCACCAGCCCCTCAAGAGACCCAGTACTTC; CDR3: CASSPAPQETQYF
D: .; V: TRBV28; size: .; J: TRBJ2-6; DNA: TGTGCCAGCAGTTTTTCCCAGGGTGGTGTCTCTGGGGCCAACGTCCTGACTTTC; CDR3: CASSFSQGGVSGANVLTF
D: TRBD1; V: TRBV7-6; size: once; J: TRBJ2-7; DNA: TGTGCCAGCAGCTTAGGACAGGGGGCCTACGAGCAGTACTTC; CDR3: CASSLGQGAYEQYF
D: .; V: TRBV29-1; size: .; J: TRBJ2-7; DNA: TGCAGCATAAATCTAGCGAGCTCCTACGAGCAGTACTTC; CDR3: CSINLASSYEQYF
D: TRBD2; V: TRBV5-1; size: .; J: TRBJ2-7; DNA: TGCGCCAGCAGCCCCCAAACTAGCGGGAGGCCCCTCGAGCAGTACTTC; CDR3: CASSPQTSGRPLEQYF
D: .; V: TRBV9; size: .; J: TRBJ2-2; DNA: TGTGCCAGCAGCGTAGCAGGGAGTCCCACCGGGGAGCTGTTTTTT; CDR3: CASSVAGSPTGELFF
D: .; V: TRBV1; size: .; J: TRBJ2-7; DNA: TGCACCAGCAGCCAAGATACGGGAGGAGACGCCTACGAGCAGTACTTC; CDR3: CTSSQDTGGDAYEQYF
D: TRBD1; V: TRBV15; size: .; J: TRBJ2-7; DNA: TGTGCCACCAGCAGAGATCAACGGACGACAGGGGGCGAGTACGAGCAGTACTTC; CDR3: CATSRDQRTTGGEYEQYF
D: .; V: TRBV9; size: .; J: TRBJ2-1; DNA: TGTGCCAGCAGCGTAGGTGAAGGGAGGAGCTCCTACAATGAGCAGTTCTTC; CDR3: CASSVGEGRSSYNEQFF
D: .; V: TRBV19; size: .; J: TRBJ1-1; DNA: TGTGCCAGTAGTAATCCCCTCAGGGGAAGGGAGACTGAAGCTTTCTTT; CDR3: CASSNPLRGRETEAFF
D: .; V: TRBV6-5; size: .; J: TRBJ2-7; DNA: TGTGCCAGCAGGAATGGGCAGATCTACGAGCAGTACTTC; CDR3: CASRNGQIYEQYF
D: .; V: TRBV7-2; size: .; J: TRBJ2-7; DNA: TGTGCCAGCAGCCCGGGGTTAGGGTTGGTTTACGAGCAGTACTTC; CDR3: CASSPGLGLVYEQYF
D: TRBD1; V: TRBV5-1; size: once; J: TRBJ2-3; DNA: TGCGCCAGCAGCTCTCGACAGGGAATTTATGCAGATACGCAGTATTTT; CDR3: CASSSRQGIYADTQYF
D: .; V: TRBV6-5; size: .; J: TRBJ2-7; DNA: TGTGCCAGCAGTTACGGGGGATCCTACGAGCAGTACTTC; CDR3: CASSYGGSYEQYF
D: .; V: TRBV5-1; size: .; J: TRBJ1-5; DNA: TGCGCCAGCAGCAGGGGATGGGGCAATCAGCCCCAGCATTTT; CDR3: CASSRGWGNQPQHF